Presented here are 9 T cell receptor beta chains from one specimen sequenced in a study of blood T cell repertoires in COVID-19. The table came from immunoSEQ multiplex PCR; TCRdb's copy has only in-frame clones and leaves some out. Of 70,000 to 75,000 clones listed, 75% to 95% are singletons. The sequenced sample was peripheral blood. These receptors all stem from a woman aged 18-29 years with acute or convalescent COVID-19.

The chain has TRBV11-2 and TRBJ2-7; D unclear. The CDR3 is 12 residues long. CDR1 and CDR2 from the germline V gene are SGHAT and FQNNGV. The V gene lost 1 base and the J gene lost 2 bases, with 3 bases spanning the gap. This CDR3 is CASSLVTYEQYF. The CDR3, as DNA: TGTGCCAGCAGCTTAGTCACCTACGAGCAGTACTTC.

This sequence joins TRBV6-5 and TRBJ2-3; possible D gene TRBD1, 6 bases. V was pared by 0 bases and J by 4 bases, with 11 bases between. The CDR3 spans 15 residues. The V gene's germline CDR1 is MNHEY and CDR2 SVGAGI. The chain's CDR3 is CASSYSTGSPDTQYF. CDR3 in DNA: TGTGCCAGCAGTTACTCCACAGGGTCCCCAGATACGCAGTATTTT.

The chain uses TRBV28 and TRBJ1-1, with 11 bases identical to TRBD1. The CDR3 is made up of 15 amino acids. Unmatched junction bases numbered 5, after V lost 8 bases and J lost 0 bases. Germline-derived CDR1 and CDR2 are MDHEN and SYDVKM. The CDR3 loop reads CASADRGQLNTEAFF. The CDR3 DNA is TGTGCCAGCGCGGACAGGGGGCAATTGAACACTGAAGCTTTCTTT.

The chain employs TRBV4-1 and TRBJ2-1; 7 bases agree with TRBD1. CDR1 MGHRA and CDR2 YSYEKL come from the germline V gene. The CDR3 extends over 15 amino acids. With 2 bases clipped from V and 7 bases from J, the junction kept 8 bases outside the gene matches. This chain's CDR3 is CASSQRQGSVNEQFF. In DNA, the CDR3 is TGCGCCAGCAGCCAAAGACAGGGTAGTGTGAATGAGCAGTTCTTC.

The chain couples TRBV10-3 to TRBJ2-1; tentatively, D is TRBD1 (5 bases). The CDR3 covers 14 residues. V lost 5 bases to trimming and J lost 5 bases, with 13 bases between them. CDR1 ENHRY and CDR2 SYGVKD come from the germline V gene. CDR3 in DNA: TGTGCCATCAGTACCCGGACAACGGACAATGAGCAGTTCTTC. Translating gives CAISTRTTDNEQFF.

The V and J genes are TRBV6-5 and TRBJ1-1, with 10 bases that match TRBD1. This CDR3 comprises 14 residues. J gave up 1 base and V 6 bases, and 2 bases lay outside the gene matches. Germline values: CDR1 MNHEY, CDR2 SVGAGI. In DNA form, the CDR3 reads TGTGCCAGCAGGGACAGGGGGACGAACACTGAAGCTTTCTTT. Amino acids: CASRDRGTNTEAFF.

The chain couples TRBV28 to TRBJ1-5, with 8 bases lining up with TRBD1. The CDR3 covers 16 residues. V shed 2 bases, J shed 7 bases, and the junction held 10 bases outside the gene matches. Germline V gives CDR1 MDHEN, CDR2 SYDVKM. CDR3 in DNA: TGTGCCAGCAGTTTAGCGCAGGGGGCTTTAGTACAGCCCCAGCATTTT. The encoded protein is CASSLAQGALVQPQHF.

The chain joins TRBV7-9 to TRBJ2-6, with 9 bases that match TRBD1. Germline-derived CDR1 and CDR2 are SEHNR and FQNEAQ (reference sequence). There are 18 residues in the CDR3. Losses at the gene ends were 2 bases for V and 3 bases for J; bases not matched to a gene: 8. CDR3 nucleotides: TGTGCCAGCAGCTTACTTTGGACAGGGGCGATTGGGGCCAACGTCCTGACTTTC. Translating it yields CASSLLWTGAIGANVLTF. Full variable domain (outside the CDR3, taken from reference TRBV7-9 and TRBJ2-6): DTGVSQNPRHKITKRGQNVTFRCDPISEHNRLYWYRQTLGQGPEFLTYFQNEAQLEKSRLLSDRFSAERPKGSFSTLEIQRTEQGDSAMYLCASSLLWTGAIGANVLTFGAGSRLTVL.

The V gene is TRBV19, the J gene TRBJ1-1, with D unresolved. V dropped 3 bases and J dropped 1 base, with 9 bases sitting between them. The germline CDR1 and CDR2 sequences are LNHDA and SQIVND (reference sequence). The CDR3 has 14 residues. CDR3 sequence: CASSITESNTEAFF. The CDR3 nucleotides are TGTGCCAGTAGTATTACGGAGTCGAACACTGAAGCTTTCTTT.